The clone carrying this T cell receptor beta chain was recorded at least ten times. This specimen comes from a study of T-cell reconstitution after alpha-beta-depleted transplantation in children. This CDR3 has 17 amino acids. Germline V gene sequence: CDR1 SEHNR, CDR2 FQNEAQ (reference sequence). Trimming removed 11 bases at V and 0 bases at J, with 22 bases between. Preparation of the TCRbeta library was carried out with unique molecular identifiers. A single record per CDR3 protein comes from TCRdb applying MiXCR to the PCR reads. The table has some 240,000 distinct CDR3 sequences, approximately 9.9% seen once.

The sequence was collected from a human donor who donated a stem cell graft to a child with SCID. The chain links TRBV7-9 to TRBJ2-2; possible D gene TRBD1, 6 bases. The sample in question was PBMCs from the stem cell graft donor, obtained from the stem cell graft. The CDR3 sequence is CALLVGEGQPNTGELFF. The CDR3, as DNA: TGTGCCCTCCTGGTGGGCGAAGGACAGCCGAACACCGGGGAGCTGTTTTTT.